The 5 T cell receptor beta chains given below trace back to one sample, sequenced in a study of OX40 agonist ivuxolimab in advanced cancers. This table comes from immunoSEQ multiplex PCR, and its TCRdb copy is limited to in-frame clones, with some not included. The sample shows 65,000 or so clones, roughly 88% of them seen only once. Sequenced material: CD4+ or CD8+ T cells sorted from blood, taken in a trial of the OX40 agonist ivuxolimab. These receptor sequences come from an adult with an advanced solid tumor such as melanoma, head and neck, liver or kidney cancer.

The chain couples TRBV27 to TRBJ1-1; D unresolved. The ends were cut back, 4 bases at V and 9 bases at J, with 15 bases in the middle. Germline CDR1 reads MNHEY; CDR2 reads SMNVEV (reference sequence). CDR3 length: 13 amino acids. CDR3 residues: CASSSTQQHKAFF. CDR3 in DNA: TGTGCCAGCAGTTCAACCCAACAGCATAAAGCTTTCTTT.

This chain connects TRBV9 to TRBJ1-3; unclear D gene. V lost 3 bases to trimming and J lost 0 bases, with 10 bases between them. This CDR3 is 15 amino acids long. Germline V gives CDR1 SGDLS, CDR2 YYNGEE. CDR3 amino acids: CASSAEGYSGNTIYF. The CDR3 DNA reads TGTGCCAGCAGCGCAGAGGGTTACTCTGGAAACACCATATATTTT.

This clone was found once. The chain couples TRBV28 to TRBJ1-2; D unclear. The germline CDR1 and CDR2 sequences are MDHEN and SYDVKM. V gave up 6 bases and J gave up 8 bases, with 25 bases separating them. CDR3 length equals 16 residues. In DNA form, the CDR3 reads TGTGCCAGCAGGTCTCGAACTCCGGGATCCACGGGAGGCTACACCTTC. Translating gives CASRSRTPGSTGGYTF.

The CDR3 DNA reads TGTGCCAGCAGTGAGCAGGGTCCCAATGAGCAGTTCTTC. Translating gives CASSEQGPNEQFF. J is TRBJ2-1 and V is TRBV28; tentatively, D is TRBD1 (5 bases). V was cut by 5 bases and J by 6 bases, with 11 bases left in between. From germline, CDR1 is MDHEN and CDR2 SYDVKM. The CDR3 spans 13 residues.

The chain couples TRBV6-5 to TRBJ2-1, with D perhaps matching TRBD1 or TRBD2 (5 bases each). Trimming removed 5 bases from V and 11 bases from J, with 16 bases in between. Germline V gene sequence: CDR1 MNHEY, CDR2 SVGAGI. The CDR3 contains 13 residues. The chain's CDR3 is CASSEEARDQQFF. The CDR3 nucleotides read TGTGCCAGCAGTGAAGAGGCCCGGGACCAGCAGTTCTTC.